This T cell receptor (beta chain) was recovered during a study of Ad26.COV2.S vaccination and SARS-CoV-2 variants. Study-wide context: It was the COV1001 Ad26.COV2.S trial arm that included the donor. Administration of Ad26.COV2.S was intramuscular, either once or twice 56 days apart.

Produced via immunoSEQ multiplex PCR; TCRdb's table is partial and in-frame only. The sample comprises about 320,000 clones, about 86% of which are singletons, and 1.5% to 2% rests with the top ten. Described treatment: approximately 18 received Ad26.COV2.S at low or high dose, single or two shots; about 5 received placebo; per-sample allocation not given. Sampling took place 63 days after the first vaccine or placebo injection. Germline V gives CDR1 SGHDT, CDR2 YYEEEE. The junction had 8 bases not matched to a gene; V was cut back by 2 bases and J by 0 bases. This CDR3 contains 17 residues. Concerning this clone: Its antigen is not identified.

General observations from the study: Substantial post-vaccination breadth of spike-specific CD8+ and CD4+ T cell responses was reported.

The chain employs TRBV5-6 and TRBJ1-2, with TRBD1 matching 9 bases. The input for sequencing was peripheral blood, taken in a trial of Ad26.COV2.S vaccine versus placebo. This sequence was found in a person between 18 and 65 years old who received the Ad26.COV2.S COVID-19 vaccine or a placebo. CDR3 bases: TGTGCCAGCAGCTTACCGGGACAGGGCCCATCTAACTATGGCTACACCTTC. As protein: CASSLPGQGPSNYGYTF.